This T cell receptor (beta chain) was profiled in a study of Tregs in tolerant kidney transplant recipients. Whole-study findings and limits: Tolerant patients' donor-specific Tregs expanded beyond overall Tregs, suggesting antigen-driven growth.

The J segment lost 4 bases and the V segment lost 3 bases, leaving 7 bases of the junction unmatched. Germline assignment: CDR1 SGHTA and CDR2 FQGNSA. This CDR3 has 15 amino acids. In the case of this clone: The antigen is undetermined.

Sequencing was performed with immunoSEQ multiplex PCR; in TCRdb, only in-frame clones are kept and a portion is missing. The sample yields 74,000 or so clones, roughly nine tenths seen once. Mixed chimerism was transient after nonmyeloablative marrow transplants from related graft donors. Unstimulated Tregs (CD4+CD25+CD127-) and CD4+CD25- non-Tregs were sorted from PBMCs. The receptor comes from a human patient who received a combined kidney and bone marrow transplant. Some T cells may be transferred from the graft donor. The rearrangement uses TRBV7-2 and TRBJ2-7; 9 nucleotides align to TRBD2. This specimen was CD4+ T cells from blood (PBMCs), taken 24 months after the transplant. The CDR3 region has the DNA TGTGCCAGCAGCTTTGCTAGCGGGGTAAGGTACGAGCAGTACTTC. It codes for CASSFASGVRYEQYF.